These 30 T cell receptor beta chains were all obtained from the same sample, sequenced in a study of spatial heterogeneity in lung cancer (dated by TCRdb to between 2019 and 2020). The full study reports these points: The tumor nonsynonymous mutation count correlated with the number of expanded alpha and beta TCRs within the tumor.

The sample's time point label, decoded: sample taken at primary tumor resection. What these receptors recognize is not known. Library construction relied on 5' RACE. TCRdb records NextSeq 500 as the sequencer. TCRdb reran the public reads through fastp at Q25 and MiXCR, keeping productive beta chains. CDR3 protein sequences are deduplicated, and each keeps its most common genes and DNA. In all, the sample holds about 5,600 distinct CDR3 sequences, and around 8% of those were seen once. 28% of the sample is in the top ten clones. Sequencing was performed on lung tumor tissue, taken at surgery. These receptors were collected from a female donor with early-stage non-small cell lung cancer.

By share of the sample, this clonotype is medium-sized. A library prepared for alpha chains yielded this beta chain as an off-target read; its size is of little meaning. This sequence joins TRBV7-9 and TRBJ1-1, with D possibly being TRBD1 (6 bases). V was cut by 7 bases and J by 5 bases, with 20 bases left in between. Per germline, CDR1 SEHNR and CDR2 FQNEAQ (reference sequence). There are 15 residues in the CDR3. CDR3 loop: CASTHGAGDFTEAFF. The CDR3 DNA is TGTGCCAGCACCCACGGGGCAGGGGATTTTACTGAAGCTTTCTTT.

Many counts were recorded for this clonotype. Because this beta chain is a stray read in a library intended to capture alpha chains, its abundance should not be given much weight. The chain joins TRBV9 to TRBJ2-5; 7 bases line up with TRBD2. J lost 2 bases, V lost 3 bases, and 4 bases had no gene match. Per germline, CDR1 SGDLS and CDR2 YYNGEE. The CDR3 runs 14 residues. The CDR3 region has the DNA TGTGCCAGCAGCGGAAGGACTAGTCAAGAGACCCAGTACTTC. Protein: CASSGRTSQETQYF.

This clonotype was counted ten times or more. This beta chain slipped into a library made for alpha chains as a stray read, so its size is not meaningful. The chain uses TRBV19 and TRBJ1-5, with D possibly TRBD1 on 5 matching bases. Germline V lookup: CDR1 LNHDA, CDR2 SQIVND (reference sequence). Trimming removed 4 bases at V and 5 bases at J, with 12 bases between. The CDR3 totals 14 residues. CDR3 protein: CASSTPGYDQPQHF. The CDR3 coding sequence is TGTGCCAGTAGTACCCCAGGGTACGATCAGCCCCAGCATTTT.

By sample fraction, this clonotype is medium-sized. Little can be read into the size of this beta chain, an off-target read in a library designed for alpha chains. Here the CDR3 DNA reads TGCAGCGTTGAACCCCCAAAAAAACCCCAGAGGAACACAGATACGCAGTATTTT. Translating it yields CSVEPPKKPQRNTDTQYF. V and J are TRBV29-1 and TRBJ2-3; D is unclear. V gave up 2 bases and J gave up 2 bases, with 23 bases separating them. There are 18 residues in the CDR3. Germline V gene sequence: CDR1 SQVTM, CDR2 ANQGSEA.

To note about this clonotype: This beta chain was picked up by a library intended for alpha chains and is off target, so its count carries little meaning. V usage is TRBV5-5 and J usage is TRBJ2-3; D unresolved. The CDR3 length is 13 residues. Trimming removed 0 bases from V and 10 bases from J, with 12 bases in between. Germline V gene data show CDR1 as SGHKS and CDR2 as YYEKEE (reference sequence). CDR3 DNA: TGTGCCAGCAGCTTGGGCCCCGCCGAGGCGCAGTATTTT. This translates into CASSLGPAEAQYF.

This clonotype was recorded at least ten times. In a library made to pick up alpha chains, this beta chain is a stray read with a size that means little. The CDR3 is CASSSTSGRNEQFF. CDR3 coding DNA: TGTGCCAGCAGTTCGACTAGCGGGAGAAATGAGCAGTTCTTC. This chain connects TRBV28 to TRBJ2-1; 12 bases are a match to TRBD2. Germline loops: CDR1 MDHEN, CDR2 SYDVKM. The ends lost 4 bases at V and 7 bases at J; junction bases unmatched: 2. This CDR3 is built from 14 residues.

This clonotype turned up a few times. A library made for alpha chains picked up this beta chain off target, so its size means little. This chain connects TRBV7-3 to TRBJ2-1; the match to TRBD2 covers 9 bases. Looked up from germline, CDR1 is SGHTA and CDR2 is FQGTGA. The CDR3 runs to 15 residues. With 1 base clipped from V and 6 bases from J, the junction kept 4 bases outside the gene matches. Here the CDR3 reads CASSLSPSGVNEQFF. As DNA, the CDR3 is TGTGCCAGCAGCTTAAGCCCTAGCGGGGTCAATGAGCAGTTCTTC.

This clonotype is deemed medium-sized. This beta chain represents an off-target read in a library built for alpha chains; its size is of limited meaning. This rearrangement joins TRBV29-1 to TRBJ2-5, with D maybe TRBD2 (7 bases). The V gene lost 1 base and the J gene lost 7 bases, with 19 bases spanning the gap. This CDR3 region has 15 residues. Germline loops: CDR1 SQVTM, CDR2 ANQGSEA. The CDR3 DNA reads as TGCAGCGTTGAAGGATCGGCGGGGGCGCGGGGGACCCAGTACTTC. Translated: CSVEGSAGARGTQYF.

The table lists this clonotype with many counts. Within a library made for alpha chains, this beta chain is off target, and its count is uninformative. The chain uses TRBV5-6 and TRBJ2-5; D not certain. Trimming cost V 0 bases and J 3 bases, with 3 bases left between them. The CDR3 runs 12 residues. Per germline, CDR1 SGHDT and CDR2 YYEEEE. CDR3 residues: CASSLGEETQYF. CDR3 sequence (DNA): TGTGCCAGCAGCTTGGGGGAAGAGACCCAGTACTTC. Looking up the rest from reference TRBV5-6 and TRBJ2-5 gives the full variable domain: DAGVTQSPTHLIKTRGQQVTLRCSPKSGHDTVSWYQQALGQGPQFIFQYYEEEERQRGNFPDRFSGHQFPNYSSELNVNALLLGDSALYLCASSLGEETQYFGPGTRLLVL.

This clonotype was counted many times. This beta chain came through as a stray read in a library set up for alpha chains, and its size says little. The rearrangement joins TRBV6-5 to TRBJ2-5; TRBD2 is a possible D gene (5 bases). V was pared by 6 bases and J by 7 bases, with 9 bases between. Germline CDR1 and CDR2: MNHEY and SVGAGI. The CDR3 is 11 amino acids. CDR3 sequence (DNA): TGTGCCAGCAGCACCGGAGGGACCCAGTACTTC. It encodes CASSTGGTQYF.

This clonotype has more than one count but fewer than ten. This beta chain is off target for a library built for alpha chains, so its abundance means little. The chain employs TRBV28 and TRBJ2-3; 9 positions agree with TRBD1. The V gene end was trimmed by 4 bases and the J gene end by 4 bases; junction bases not matched to a gene: 6. The CDR3 is made up of 15 amino acids. In germline, CDR1 is MDHEN, CDR2 SYDVKM. CDR3 amino acids: CASSSTGTGPDTQYF. Here the CDR3 DNA reads TGTGCCAGCAGTTCAACCGGGACAGGGCCAGATACGCAGTATTTT.

In its sample, this clonotype was seen many times. With the library built for alpha chains, this beta chain is off target and its frequency is not meaningful. The chain has TRBV24-1 and TRBJ2-2, with TRBD2 matching 16 bases. The V gene's germline CDR1 is KGHDR and CDR2 SFDVKD. The CDR3 covers 20 residues. V gave up 5 bases and J gave up 2 bases; unmatched junction bases: 10. CDR3 residues: CATSARPGLAGGSNTGELFF. CDR3 coding DNA: TGTGCCACCAGTGCGCGCCCGGGACTAGCGGGAGGGTCTAACACCGGGGAGCTGTTTTTT.

This clonotype has at least ten counts. This beta chain appears as a stray read in a library generated for alpha chains; its size is not informative. The J gene is TRBJ2-1, the V gene TRBV28; 13 nucleotides agree with TRBD2. The CDR3 extends over 17 amino acids. Germline assignment: CDR1 MDHEN and CDR2 SYDVKM. Germline trimming cut 4 bases from V and 9 bases from J; bases unmatched to any gene: 12. Here the CDR3 reads CASSYFRLAGGQSEQFF. The CDR3 DNA sequence: TGTGCCAGCAGTTATTTCAGACTAGCGGGAGGCCAAAGTGAGCAGTTCTTC.

This clonotype occurred a few times. The library was prepared for alpha chains; this beta chain is a stray read, so its frequency means little. The chain links TRBV28 to TRBJ2-5, with no clear D. V lost 10 bases and J 5 bases, leaving 11 bases between the germline ends. The germline CDR1 and CDR2 sequences are MDHEN and SYDVKM. CDR3 length: 11 residues. CDR3 region: CATSLRETQYF. The DNA for the CDR3 is TGTGCCACCTCACTTAGGGAGACCCAGTACTTC.

This clonotype was counted many times. This beta chain is a stray read from a library made for alpha chains; its abundance is not meaningful. This chain links TRBV7-2 with TRBJ2-2; TRBD1 might be the D (5 bases). This CDR3 region has 16 residues. Trimming cost V 2 bases and J 6 bases, with 16 bases left between them. Germline values: CDR1 SGHTA, CDR2 FQGNSA. The CDR3 sequence is CASSLRPQGIPGELFF. CDR3 bases: TGTGCCAGCAGCTTAAGGCCCCAGGGTATCCCCGGGGAGCTGTTTTTT.

This clonotype has at least ten counts. Since it is a stray read in a library aimed at alpha chains, this beta chain has a size that is not meaningful. The chain joins TRBV30 to TRBJ1-6; D possibly corresponds to TRBD1 (5 bases). This CDR3 has 12 residues. Germline CDR1 and CDR2: GTSNPN and SVGIG (reference sequence). The V and J ends lost 5 bases and 5 bases respectively, with 7 bases between them. The CDR3 DNA reads as TGTGCCTGGTCCAGGGATAATTCACCCCTCCACTTT. Translated: CAWSRDNSPLHF.

This clonotype has only a few counts. This beta chain came through as a stray read in a library set up for alpha chains, and its size says little. The chain has TRBV27 and TRBJ2-4; tentatively, D is TRBD1 or TRBD2 (5 bases each). CDR3 length: 21 residues. V was shortened by 2 bases and J by 1 base, with 27 bases between the two germline ends. Germline V gene data show CDR1 as MNHEY and CDR2 as SMNVEV (reference sequence). The CDR3 loop reads CASSLAAGLSAARGAKNIQYF. The CDR3 DNA follows: TGTGCCAGCAGTTTAGCGGCAGGGCTTTCGGCGGCCCGAGGGGCCAAAAACATTCAGTACTTC.

This clonotype rates as medium-sized. This beta chain represents an off-target read in a library built for alpha chains; its size is of limited meaning. The V and J genes are TRBV12-3 or TRBV12-4 and TRBJ1-5, with D possibly being TRBD1 (5 bases). V was trimmed by 4 bases and J by 2 bases, leaving 9 bases between them. The CDR3 sequence is 14 residues long. The CDR3 nucleotides are TGTGCCAGCAGTTGGCGGGGGGGCAATCAGCCCCAGCATTTT. This translates into CASSWRGGNQPQHF.

The sample holds many counts of this clonotype. For a library built for alpha chains, this beta chain is a stray read; little rests on its size. CDR3 sequence (DNA): TGTGCCAGCAGTGTTGACAGTCCCTCCTTCTCTGGGGCCAACGTCCTGACTTTC. Protein: CASSVDSPSFSGANVLTF. The chain carries TRBV6-1 and TRBJ2-6, with a tentative D call TRBD1 (5 bases). V lost 4 bases and J lost 0, with 16 bases in between. The CDR3 has 18 residues. Germline CDR1 reads MNHNS; CDR2 reads SASEGT.

With regard to this clonotype: This beta chain came through as a stray read in a library set up for alpha chains, and its size says little. J is TRBJ2-3 and V is TRBV20-1, with D perhaps TRBD1 or TRBD2 (6 bases each). There are 18 residues in the CDR3. V shed 0 bases and J shed 0 bases, with 19 bases lying between them. CDR1 and CDR2 (germline): DFQATT, SNEGSKA (reference sequence). The CDR3 spells CSARDRSRGATSTDTQYF. The CDR3 DNA is TGCAGTGCTAGAGATCGGTCGAGGGGGGCTACTAGCACAGATACGCAGTATTTT.

This clonotype is medium-sized in the sample. This beta chain turned up in a library designed for alpha chains; as an off-target read, its abundance says little. This sequence joins TRBV7-2 and TRBJ2-1, with 14 bases aligning to TRBD2. The germline CDR1 and CDR2 sequences are SGHTA and FQGNSA. V shed 1 base, J shed 7 bases, and the junction held 3 bases outside the gene matches. The CDR3 covers 16 residues. The DNA of the CDR3 is TGTGCCAGCAGCTTAGGGACTAGCGGGGGGCGGAATGAGCAGTTCTTC. It is translated as CASSLGTSGGRNEQFF.

In its sample, this clonotype was seen many times. Being off target in a library aimed at alpha chains, this beta chain has a size of little meaning. The rearrangement joins TRBV7-2 to TRBJ1-6; unclear D gene. The CDR3 length is 13 residues. The germline V gene has CDR1 SGHTA and CDR2 FQGNSA. V gave up 3 bases and J gave up 8 bases, with 8 bases separating them. The CDR3 DNA is TGTGCCAGCAGCTTGACATCGTATTCACCCCTCCACTTT. Residues: CASSLTSYSPLHF.

This clonotype is categorized as medium-sized (0.01 to 0.1%). Because the library targeted alpha chains, this beta chain is an off-target read whose size means little. The CDR3 loop is CAISSRGGQADTQYF. For the CDR3, the DNA is TGTGCCATCAGTAGTAGGGGAGGGCAGGCAGATACGCAGTATTTT. This sequence joins TRBV10-3 and TRBJ2-3; 7 nucleotides line up with TRBD2. Germline V lookup: CDR1 ENHRY, CDR2 SYGVKD. V trimming: 5 bases; J trimming: 4 bases; junction bases outside the gene matches: 9. The CDR3 sequence is 15 residues long.

This clonotype was detected many times. At one boundary the junction diverges from the germline segment, which might be a read error. A library prepared for alpha chains yielded this beta chain as an off-target read; its size is of little meaning. V and J are TRBV7-8 and TRBJ2-1, with 12 bases identical to TRBD2. The length of the CDR3 is 17 residues. Germline-derived CDR1 and CDR2 are SGHVS and FQNEAQ. The CDR3 nucleotides read TGTGCCAGCAGCCTAGCGGGAGGGGTCCCTAACTACAATGAGCAGTTCTTC. Protein sequence: CASSLAGGVPNYNEQFF.

This clonotype is medium-sized in the sample. The library was prepared for alpha chains; this beta chain is a stray read, so its frequency means little. V gene TRBV7-2 combines with J gene TRBJ2-3; D possibly uses TRBD1 or TRBD2 (7 bases each). The germline V gene encodes CDR1 SGHTA and CDR2 FQGNSA. The CDR3 is made up of 16 amino acids. The V end lost 5 bases, the J end lost 0 bases, and 15 bases lay between the germline ends. CDR3 in DNA: TGTGCCAGCAGCCCCAGACAGGGAGGGAGCACAGATACGCAGTATTTT. Protein product: CASSPRQGGSTDTQYF.

This clonotype is medium-sized in the sample. In this CDR3 the conserved last residue, phenylalanine or tryptophan, is missing, so a read error is likely. No DNA is shown, since the ends of the CDR3 on it are uncertain; the CDR3 is the one TCRdb lists. This beta chain turned up in a library designed for alpha chains; as an off-target read, its abundance says little. The genes are TRBV5-6 and TRBJ2-7; TRBD1, as called in the table, went unchecked against the DNA. Inclusive of both ends, the CDR3 amounts to 11 amino acids. CDR1 is SGHDT and CDR2 is YYEEEE in the germline V gene. The CDR3 protein is CASSSRGRSSI.

At least ten counts were recorded for this clonotype. For a library built for alpha chains, this beta chain is a stray read; little rests on its size. The rearrangement joins TRBV29-1 to TRBJ2-5; the match to TRBD2 covers 9 bases. The germline gives CDR1 SQVTM, CDR2 ANQGSEA. The J segment lost 4 bases and the V segment lost 2 bases, leaving 8 bases of the junction unmatched. The CDR3 contains 15 residues. The CDR3 coding sequence is TGCAGCGTTGAACCCCCTAGCGGGATTATAGAGACCCAGTACTTC. Amino acids: CSVEPPSGIIETQYF.

At least ten counts were recorded for this clonotype. A library made for alpha chains picked up this beta chain off target, so its size means little. The chain joins TRBV30 to TRBJ2-5, with 11 bases fitting TRBD2. Germline CDR1 GTSNPN, CDR2 SVGIG (reference sequence). With 2 bases clipped from V and 2 bases from J, the junction kept 4 bases outside the gene matches. The CDR3 loop spans 15 amino acids. Here the CDR3 reads CAWSRTSGPQETQYF. CDR3 nucleotides: TGTGCCTGGAGTCGGACTAGCGGGCCTCAAGAGACCCAGTACTTC.

At least ten counts were recorded for this clonotype. This beta chain came through as a stray read in a library set up for alpha chains, and its size says little. The chain carries TRBV2 and TRBJ2-5; a weak D match, TRBD2 (6 bases). Germline V gene sequence: CDR1 SNHLY, CDR2 FYNNEI. The V and J ends lost 3 bases and 2 bases respectively, with 19 bases between them. The CDR3 totals 17 residues. CDR3 region: CASSESGFGRGQETQYF. In nucleotides, the CDR3 is TGTGCCAGCAGTGAGTCTGGTTTCGGGAGAGGGCAAGAGACCCAGTACTTC.

This clonotype has ten or more counts. This beta chain is an unintended read in a library built for alpha chains; its size means little. The J gene is TRBJ1-2, the V gene TRBV5-5, with D possibly being TRBD1 (5 bases). The CDR3 totals 15 residues. Germline CDR1 SGHKS, CDR2 YYEKEE (reference sequence). V was clipped by 6 bases and J by 1 base, with 16 bases between them. The CDR3 nucleotides read TGTGCCAGCAACACCGACAACAGGCTTAACTATGGCTACACCTTC. Protein: CASNTDNRLNYGYTF.